One and the same sample provided the 23 T cell receptor beta chains below, sequenced in a study of cytomegalovirus exposure and HLA in healthy donors. Both 60 Vbeta primers and 13 Jbeta primers went into the PCR. The repertoire was sequenced with immunoSEQ multiplex PCR; TCRdb's copy has only in-frame clones and lacks some. Of 100,000 to 150,000 clones in the sample, more than 70% were seen once. Sequencing was carried out using PBMCs. These receptors were collected from a woman between 50 and 59 years old in good health and CMV-seropositive.

This rearrangement joins TRBV9 to TRBJ2-2, with 10 nucleotides matching TRBD1. Trimming removed 4 bases from V and 3 bases from J; junction bases left unmatched: 15. There are 19 residues in the CDR3. CDR1 is SGDLS and CDR2 is YYNGEE in the germline V gene. The CDR3 protein is CASSQDGTGARADTGELFF. The CDR3 DNA reads TGTGCCAGCAGCCAAGACGGGACAGGGGCGCGAGCGGACACCGGGGAGCTGTTTTTT.

V and J are TRBV5-1 and TRBJ2-1; TRBD2 aligns across 16 bases. Trimming cost V 4 bases and J 10 bases; bases outside gene matches: 5. The CDR3 loop spans 15 amino acids. Germline values: CDR1 SGHRS, CDR2 YFSETQ. The CDR3 spells CASSTGTSGGVEQFF. The CDR3 nucleotides read TGCGCCAGCAGCACAGGGACTAGCGGGGGGGTGGAGCAGTTCTTC.

This clone has just a few counts. The chain couples TRBV6-5 to TRBJ2-7; 8 positions match TRBD2. CDR1 is MNHEY and CDR2 is SVGAGI in the germline V gene. There are 15 residues in the CDR3. Trimming cost V 0 bases and J 5 bases; bases outside gene matches: 6. In nucleotides, the CDR3 is TGTGCCAGCAGTTACTCGTCGGGAGGGCGCGACGAGCAGTACTTC. Amino acids: CASSYSSGGRDEQYF.

The chain uses TRBV28 and TRBJ1-2, with TRBD1 identical over 8 bases. The CDR3 has 17 residues. Per germline, CDR1 MDHEN and CDR2 SYDVKM. Unmatched junction bases numbered 15, after V lost 6 bases and J lost 3 bases. The CDR3 DNA sequence: TGTGCCAGCAGGTCATCGGGACAGGCCTCGGCGTACTATGGCTACACCTTC. Translating it yields CASRSSGQASAYYGYTF.

The chain is built from TRBV11-1 and TRBJ2-3; possibly TRBD1 for D (5 bases). This CDR3 has 16 amino acids. V lost 4 bases, J lost 4 bases, and 18 bases lay in between. The germline CDR1 and CDR2 sequences are SGHAT and FQDESV (reference sequence). For the CDR3, the DNA is TGTGCCAGCAGCTATAGGGCGGTAGGGGTAGCAGATACGCAGTATTTT. Amino acids: CASSYRAVGVADTQYF.

This clone occurred once. This sequence joins TRBV5-6 and TRBJ1-1; a weak D match, TRBD1 (5 bases). CDR1 is SGHDT, CDR2 YYEEEE, per germline. Trimming cost V 4 bases and J 4 bases, with 17 bases left between them. The CDR3 covers 15 residues. The CDR3: CASSQPGGLGTEAFF. For the CDR3, the DNA is TGTGCCAGCAGCCAACCCGGGGGGTTGGGCACTGAAGCTTTCTTT.

The chain carries TRBV2 and TRBJ1-1, with D tentatively TRBD1 (6 bases). Germline assignment: CDR1 SNHLY and CDR2 FYNNEI. The CDR3 extends over 13 amino acids. V lost 1 base, J lost 11 bases, and 14 bases lay in between. The CDR3 DNA reads as TGTGCCAGCAGTGAAGGGGGGCAGGGCGGGGCTTTCTTT. Protein sequence: CASSEGGQGGAFF. Supplemented by reference TRBV2 and TRBJ1-1, the full variable domain reads EPEVTQTPSHQVTQMGQEVILRCVPISNHLYFYWYRQILGQKVEFLVSFYNNEISEKSEIFDDQFSVERPDGSNFTLKIRSTKLEDSAMYFCASSEGGQGGAFFGQGTRLTVV.

The table lists this clone with a few counts. The CDR3 reads CASSQGQGSEKLFF. The CDR3 coding sequence is TGTGCCAGCAGCCAAGGACAGGGTAGTGAAAAACTGTTTTTT. The J gene is TRBJ1-4, the V gene TRBV11-2, with TRBD1 matching 8 bases. CDR1 is SGHAT, CDR2 FQNNGV, per germline. This CDR3 spans 14 amino acids. V lost 5 bases and J lost 7; bases outside the gene matches: 6. The full variable domain, its missing parts supplied by reference TRBV11-2 and TRBJ1-4, is EAGVAQSPRYKIIEKRQSVAFWCNPISGHATLYWYQQILGQGPKLLIQFQNNGVVDDSQLPKDRFSAERLKGVDSTLKIQPAKLEDSAVYLCASSQGQGSEKLFFGSGTQLSVL.

This rearrangement joins TRBV30 to TRBJ1-2; 11 nucleotides agree with TRBD1. Germline V gene data show CDR1 as GTSNPN and CDR2 as SVGIG (reference sequence). V dropped 5 bases and J dropped 8; count of bases not matched to a gene: 1. The CDR3 covers 11 residues. CDR3 DNA sequence: TGTGCCTGGGGGACAGGGGGAGGCTACACCTTC. It encodes CAWGTGGGYTF. Drawing the rest from reference TRBV30 and TRBJ1-2, the complete variable domain is SQTIHQWPATLVQPVGSPLSLECTVEGTSNPNLYWYRQAAGRGLQLLFYSVGIGQISSEVPQNLSASRPQDRQFILSSKKLLLSDSGFYLCAWGTGGGYTFGSGTRLTVV.

The chain links TRBV7-2 to TRBJ2-3; tentatively, D is TRBD2 (5 bases). The V and J ends lost 5 bases and 4 bases respectively, with 16 bases between them. This CDR3 is 15 amino acids long. CDR1 and CDR2 (germline): SGHTA, FQGNSA. This chain's CDR3 is CASSPEGWVADTQYF. The CDR3 DNA follows: TGTGCCAGCAGCCCAGAGGGCTGGGTGGCAGATACGCAGTATTTT.

V is TRBV19 and J is TRBJ1-6; perhaps TRBD1 as D (5 bases). V was shortened by 5 bases and J by 9 bases, with 17 bases between the two germline ends. This CDR3 has 15 amino acids. Germline V CDR1 and CDR2: LNHDA, SQIVND (reference sequence). The CDR3 DNA follows: TGTGCCAGTAGTGACTACGGGACCGGGGGTTCACCCCTCCACTTT. This sequence encodes CASSDYGTGGSPLHF.

CDR3 sequence: CAGRQGSSYEQYF. CDR3 DNA sequence: TGTGCCGGACGACAGGGGTCCTCCTACGAGCAGTACTTC. The chain recombines TRBV2 with TRBJ2-7, with 8 bases lining up with TRBD1. The CDR3 loop spans 13 amino acids. Germline CDR1 reads SNHLY; CDR2 reads FYNNEI. The V segment lost 11 bases and the J segment 0 bases; nucleotides outside the gene matches: 6.

This clone was seen only a few times. The gene calls are TRBV7-2 and TRBJ2-7; 8 bases agree with TRBD2. The CDR3 totals 17 residues. Unmatched junction bases numbered 14, after V lost 7 bases and J lost 0 bases. Germline values: CDR1 SGHTA, CDR2 FQGNSA. Written as DNA, the CDR3 is TGTGCCAGCACCATAACGGGAGGGCCTGGAGGCTCCTACGAGCAGTACTTC. It is translated as CASTITGGPGGSYEQYF.

The chain combines TRBV27 with TRBJ1-6; 8 bases agree with TRBD1. From germline, CDR1 is MNHEY and CDR2 SMNVEV (reference sequence). The CDR3 runs to 14 residues. V was clipped by 3 bases and J by 10 bases; unmatched bases: 5. CDR3 protein: CASSFQGARSPLHF. CDR3 nucleotides: TGTGCCAGCAGTTTCCAGGGGGCGCGATCACCCCTCCACTTT.

The gene calls are TRBV19 and TRBJ2-1, with D maybe TRBD2 (5 bases). Germline CDR1 and CDR2: LNHDA and SQIVND (reference sequence). This CDR3 has 14 amino acids. Between the trimmed V and J ends, which lost 6 bases and 0 bases, there was a span of 9 bases. The CDR3 DNA reads as TGTGCCAGTAGCCCCCGGGACTCCTACAATGAGCAGTTCTTC. This gives the protein CASSPRDSYNEQFF.

The gene calls are TRBV7-9 and TRBJ2-3, with D possibly being TRBD1 (5 bases). Trimming left V 3 bases short and J 1 base short, with 14 bases between. The CDR3 runs 16 residues. Germline loops: CDR1 SEHNR, CDR2 FQNEAQ (reference sequence). In DNA, the CDR3 is TGTGCCAGCAGCTTGTTCGGACAACTTCGCACAGATACGCAGTATTTT. This translates into CASSLFGQLRTDTQYF. The whole variable domain, filled in from reference TRBV7-9 and TRBJ2-3, reads DTGVSQNPRHKITKRGQNVTFRCDPISEHNRLYWYRQTLGQGPEFLTYFQNEAQLEKSRLLSDRFSAERPKGSFSTLEIQRTEQGDSAMYLCASSLFGQLRTDTQYFGPGTRLTVL.

The chain recombines TRBV5-6 with TRBJ2-1; 8 bases are shared with TRBD2. Germline V gene lookup returns CDR1 SGHDT and CDR2 YYEEEE. CDR3 length: 14 residues. Trimming cost V 3 bases and J 5 bases; bases outside gene matches: 4. Written as DNA, the CDR3 is TGTGCCAGCAGCTCCCTAGCGGGTAACAATGAGCAGTTCTTC. As protein: CASSSLAGNNEQFF.

V is TRBV7-9 and J is TRBJ2-1; 14 positions agree with TRBD2. Trimming at V came to 5 bases and at J to 8 bases, leaving 14 bases not matched to a gene. There are 18 residues in the CDR3. The germline V gene has CDR1 SEHNR and CDR2 FQNEAQ (reference sequence). CDR3 residues: CASSPGGSTSGRVDEQFF. CDR3 nucleotide sequence: TGTGCCAGCAGCCCGGGCGGGTCGACTAGCGGGAGGGTGGATGAGCAGTTCTTC.

This chain links TRBV16 with TRBJ2-1, with 10 bases matching TRBD1. Unmatched junction bases numbered 2, after V lost 5 bases and J lost 7 bases. The CDR3 totals 13 residues. Germline lookup yields CDR1 KGHSY and CDR2 FQNENV. The CDR3 nucleotides are TGTGCCAGCAGCGCGGACAGGGGGAATGAGCAGTTCTTC. The encoded protein is CASSADRGNEQFF.

The chain is built from TRBV12-2 and TRBJ1-5. TRBV12-2 corresponds to a pseudogene. The CDR3 runs to 14 residues. The CDR3 loop is CASRHRGEEQPQHF. The CDR3 bases are TGTGCAAGTCGCCATCGAGGGGAGGAACAGCCCCAGCATTTT.

This clone occurred a few times. The chain employs TRBV4-2 and TRBJ2-3; D is ambiguous. This CDR3 has 14 amino acids. With 4 bases removed from V and 0 bases from J, the gap between germline ends came to 8 bases. CDR1 and CDR2 (germline): LGHNA, YNFKEQ. Here the CDR3 DNA reads TGTGCCAGCAGCCGCTCAACTAGCACAGATACGCAGTATTTT. Translation gives CASSRSTSTDTQYF.

In this sample, this clone turned up once. The genes are TRBV27 and TRBJ1-5; 7 positions match TRBD1. There are 14 residues in the CDR3. V dropped 3 bases and J dropped 4; count of bases not matched to a gene: 3. Germline CDR1 MNHEY, CDR2 SMNVEV (reference sequence). DNA for the CDR3: TGTGCCAGCAGTTTTAGGACAGGTAATCAGCCCCAGCATTTT. It translates to CASSFRTGNQPQHF.

This chain connects TRBV4-2 to TRBJ1-5, with 7 nucleotides matching TRBD1. This CDR3 comprises 16 residues. Germline assignment: CDR1 LGHNA and CDR2 YNFKEQ. The V gene end was trimmed by 2 bases and the J gene end by 2 bases; junction bases not matched to a gene: 6. The CDR3 is CASSQHDRVGNQPQHF. The CDR3 DNA is TGTGCCAGCAGCCAACACGACAGGGTCGGCAATCAGCCCCAGCATTTT.